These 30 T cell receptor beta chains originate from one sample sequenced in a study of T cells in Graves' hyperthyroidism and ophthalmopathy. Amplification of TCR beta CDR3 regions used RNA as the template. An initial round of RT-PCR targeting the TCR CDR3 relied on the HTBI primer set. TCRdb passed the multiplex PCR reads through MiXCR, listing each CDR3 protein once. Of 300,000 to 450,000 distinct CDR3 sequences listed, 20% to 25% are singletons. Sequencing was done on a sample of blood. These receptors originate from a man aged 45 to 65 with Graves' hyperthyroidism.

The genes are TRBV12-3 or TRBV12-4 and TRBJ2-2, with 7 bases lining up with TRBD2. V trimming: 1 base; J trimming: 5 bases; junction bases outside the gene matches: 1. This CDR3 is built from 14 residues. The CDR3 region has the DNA TGTGCCAGCAGTTTAGGGGGAGGGACCGGGGAGCTGTTTTTT. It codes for CASSLGGGTGELFF.

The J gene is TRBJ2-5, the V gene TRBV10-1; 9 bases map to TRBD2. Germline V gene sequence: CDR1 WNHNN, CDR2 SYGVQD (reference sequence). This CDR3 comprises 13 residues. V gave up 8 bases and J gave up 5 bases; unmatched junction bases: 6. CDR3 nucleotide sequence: TGCGCCAGCGCCGGTACTAGCGGGGAGACCCAGTACTTC. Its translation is CASAGTSGETQYF.

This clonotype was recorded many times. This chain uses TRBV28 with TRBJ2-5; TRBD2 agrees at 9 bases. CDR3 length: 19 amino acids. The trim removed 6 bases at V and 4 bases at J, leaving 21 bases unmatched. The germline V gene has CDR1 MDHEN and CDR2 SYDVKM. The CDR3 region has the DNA TGTGCCAGCAGACCGCATCGCGGGAGGGCCCTCGTTTCCCCAGAGACCCAGTACTTC. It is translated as CASRPHRGRALVSPETQYF.

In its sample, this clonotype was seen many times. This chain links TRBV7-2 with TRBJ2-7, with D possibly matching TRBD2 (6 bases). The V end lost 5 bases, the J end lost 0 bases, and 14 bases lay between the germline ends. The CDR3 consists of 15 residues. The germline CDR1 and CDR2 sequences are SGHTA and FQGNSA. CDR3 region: CASSLDGGNSYEQYF. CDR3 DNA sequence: TGTGCCAGCAGCCTCGATGGGGGGAACTCCTACGAGCAGTACTTC.

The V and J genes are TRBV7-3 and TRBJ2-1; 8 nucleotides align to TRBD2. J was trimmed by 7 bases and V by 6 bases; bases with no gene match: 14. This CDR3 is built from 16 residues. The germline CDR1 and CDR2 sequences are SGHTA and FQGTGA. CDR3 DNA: TGTGCCAGCAGTCCAGACCCAGCGGGAGTTGCAAATGAGCAGTTCTTC. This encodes CASSPDPAGVANEQFF.

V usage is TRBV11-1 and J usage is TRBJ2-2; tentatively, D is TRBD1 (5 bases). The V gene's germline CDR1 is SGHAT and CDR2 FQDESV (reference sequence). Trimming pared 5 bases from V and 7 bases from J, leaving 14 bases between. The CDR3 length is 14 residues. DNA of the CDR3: TGTGCCAGCAGCAGCCAAGGGGCGAGCGGGGAGCTGTTTTTT. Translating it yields CASSSQGASGELFF.

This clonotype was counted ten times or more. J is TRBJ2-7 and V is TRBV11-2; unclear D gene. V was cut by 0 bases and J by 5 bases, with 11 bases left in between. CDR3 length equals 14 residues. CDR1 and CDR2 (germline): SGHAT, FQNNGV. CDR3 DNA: TGTGCCAGCAGCTTAGATTGGGCAGCCGACGAGCAGTACTTC. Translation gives CASSLDWAADEQYF.

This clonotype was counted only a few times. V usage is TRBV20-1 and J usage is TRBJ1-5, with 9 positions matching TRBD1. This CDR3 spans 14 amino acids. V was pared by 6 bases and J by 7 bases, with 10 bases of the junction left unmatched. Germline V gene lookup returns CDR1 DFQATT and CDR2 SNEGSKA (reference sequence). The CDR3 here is CSAVGTGPQQPQHF. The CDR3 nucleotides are TGCAGTGCCGTCGGGACAGGGCCCCAACAGCCCCAGCATTTT.

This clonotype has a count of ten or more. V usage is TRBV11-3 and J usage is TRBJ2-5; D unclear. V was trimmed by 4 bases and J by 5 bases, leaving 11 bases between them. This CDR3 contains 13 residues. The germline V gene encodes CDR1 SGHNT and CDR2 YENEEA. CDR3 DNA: TGTGCCAGCAGCTCTGGCACTACGGAGACCCAGTACTTC. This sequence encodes CASSSGTTETQYF.

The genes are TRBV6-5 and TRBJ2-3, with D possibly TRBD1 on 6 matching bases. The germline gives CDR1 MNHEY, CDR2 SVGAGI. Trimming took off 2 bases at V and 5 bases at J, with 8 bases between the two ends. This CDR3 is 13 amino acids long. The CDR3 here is CASSYRTEDTQYF. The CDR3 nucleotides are TGTGCCAGCAGTTACCGGACAGAAGATACGCAGTATTTT.

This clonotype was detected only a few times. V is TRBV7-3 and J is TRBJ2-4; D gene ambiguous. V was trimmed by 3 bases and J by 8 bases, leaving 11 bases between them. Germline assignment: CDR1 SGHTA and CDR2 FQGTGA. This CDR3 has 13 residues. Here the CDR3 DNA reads TGTGCCAGCAGCTTTGGTCCTGTGGACATTCAGTACTTC. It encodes CASSFGPVDIQYF.

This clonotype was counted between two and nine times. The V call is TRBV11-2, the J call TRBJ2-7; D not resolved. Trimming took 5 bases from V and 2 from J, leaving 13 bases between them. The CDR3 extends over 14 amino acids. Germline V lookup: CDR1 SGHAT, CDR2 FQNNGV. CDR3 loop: CASSPVAATYEQYF. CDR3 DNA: TGTGCCAGCAGCCCAGTGGCGGCTACCTACGAGCAGTACTTC. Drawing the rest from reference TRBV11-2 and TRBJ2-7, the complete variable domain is EAGVAQSPRYKIIEKRQSVAFWCNPISGHATLYWYQQILGQGPKLLIQFQNNGVVDDSQLPKDRFSAERLKGVDSTLKIQPAKLEDSAVYLCASSPVAATYEQYFGPGTRLTVT.

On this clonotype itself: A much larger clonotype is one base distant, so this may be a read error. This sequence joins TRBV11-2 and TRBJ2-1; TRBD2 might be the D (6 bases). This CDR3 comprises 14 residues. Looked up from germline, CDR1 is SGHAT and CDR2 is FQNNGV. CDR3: CASNLERTNNEQFF. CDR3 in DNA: TGTGCCAGCAACTTAGAAAGGACTAACAATGAGCAGTTCTTC.

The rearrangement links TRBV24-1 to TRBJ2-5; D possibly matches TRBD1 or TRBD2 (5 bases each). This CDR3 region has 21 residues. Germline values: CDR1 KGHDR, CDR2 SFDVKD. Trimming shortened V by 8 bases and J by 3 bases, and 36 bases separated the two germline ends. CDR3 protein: CATKSGRAESNPTNIKETQYF. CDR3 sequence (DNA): TGTGCCACCAAGAGCGGCAGGGCGGAGAGTAACCCTACGAATATCAAAGAGACCCAGTACTTC.

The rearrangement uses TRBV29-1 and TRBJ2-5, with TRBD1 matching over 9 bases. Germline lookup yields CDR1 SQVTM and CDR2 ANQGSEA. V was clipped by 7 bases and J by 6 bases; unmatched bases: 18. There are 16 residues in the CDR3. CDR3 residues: CSAAGQGRGSGKTQYF. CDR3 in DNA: TGCAGCGCCGCGGGACAGGGTAGAGGGAGTGGAAAGACCCAGTACTTC. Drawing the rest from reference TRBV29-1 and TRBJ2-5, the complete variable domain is SAVISQKPSRDICQRGTSLTIQCQVDSQVTMMFWYRQQPGQSLTLIATANQGSEATYESGFVIDKFPISRPNLTFSTLTVSNMSPEDSSIYLCSAAGQGRGSGKTQYFGPGTRLLVL.

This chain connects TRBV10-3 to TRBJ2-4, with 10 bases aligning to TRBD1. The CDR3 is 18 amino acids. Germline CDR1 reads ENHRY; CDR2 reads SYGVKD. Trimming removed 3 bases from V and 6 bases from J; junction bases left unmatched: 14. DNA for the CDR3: TGTGCCATCAGTGACCTCTCAACCGGGACAGGGGACTCAAACATTCAGTACTTC. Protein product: CAISDLSTGTGDSNIQYF.

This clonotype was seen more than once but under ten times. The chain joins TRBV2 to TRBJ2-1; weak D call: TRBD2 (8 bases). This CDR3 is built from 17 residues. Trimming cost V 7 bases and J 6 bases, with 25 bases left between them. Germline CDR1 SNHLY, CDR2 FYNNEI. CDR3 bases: TGTGCCAGCAAGGGGGCAAAACCGGGACTAGTGTTCAATGAGCAGTTCTTC. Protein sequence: CASKGAKPGLVFNEQFF.

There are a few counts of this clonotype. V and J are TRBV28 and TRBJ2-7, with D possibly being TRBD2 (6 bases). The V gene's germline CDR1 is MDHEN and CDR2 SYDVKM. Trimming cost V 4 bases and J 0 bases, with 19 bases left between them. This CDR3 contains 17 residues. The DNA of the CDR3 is TGTGCCAGCAGTTCCCCGATATATAGCGGAGTCTCCTACGAGCAGTACTTC. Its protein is CASSSPIYSGVSYEQYF.

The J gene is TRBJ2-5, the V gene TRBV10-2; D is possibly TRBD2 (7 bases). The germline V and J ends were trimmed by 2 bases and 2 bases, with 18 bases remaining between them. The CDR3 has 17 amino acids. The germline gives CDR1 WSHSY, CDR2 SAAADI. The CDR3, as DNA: TGCGCCAGCAGTGAGCCTCGGGGGGCTGGCGGACAAGAGACCCAGTACTTC. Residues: CASSEPRGAGGQETQYF.

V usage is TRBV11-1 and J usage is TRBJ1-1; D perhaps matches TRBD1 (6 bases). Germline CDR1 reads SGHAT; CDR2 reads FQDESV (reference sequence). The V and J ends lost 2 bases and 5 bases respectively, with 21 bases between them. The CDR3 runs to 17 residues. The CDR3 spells CASSLPAGVPTATEAFF. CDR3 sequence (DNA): TGTGCCAGCAGCTTACCCGCAGGGGTTCCTACGGCGACTGAAGCTTTCTTT.

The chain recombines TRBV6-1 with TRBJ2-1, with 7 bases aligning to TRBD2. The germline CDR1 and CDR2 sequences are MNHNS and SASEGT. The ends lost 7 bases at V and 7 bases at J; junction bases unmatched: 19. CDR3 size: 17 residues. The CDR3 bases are TGTGCCAGCATCAATGTGGGAACGGGAGGAGGTTTTAATGAGCAGTTCTTC. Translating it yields CASINVGTGGGFNEQFF.

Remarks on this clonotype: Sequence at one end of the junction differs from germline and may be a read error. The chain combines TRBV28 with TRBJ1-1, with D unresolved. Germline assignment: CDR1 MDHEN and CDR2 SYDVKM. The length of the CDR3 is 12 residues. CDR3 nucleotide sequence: TGCGCCAGCAGTCAGTGGAACACTGAAGCTTTCTTT. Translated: CASSQWNTEAFF.

The CDR3 DNA reads TGTGCCAGCAGCCCCCGGACTAGCGGGAGTGCAGCCTACAATGAGCAGTTCTTC. Its protein is CASSPRTSGSAAYNEQFF. The chain links TRBV3-1 to TRBJ2-1, with 13 bases that match TRBD2. Germline CDR1 is LGHDT and CDR2 is YNNKEL (reference sequence). This CDR3 contains 18 residues. V lost 4 bases and J lost 2; bases outside the gene matches: 8.

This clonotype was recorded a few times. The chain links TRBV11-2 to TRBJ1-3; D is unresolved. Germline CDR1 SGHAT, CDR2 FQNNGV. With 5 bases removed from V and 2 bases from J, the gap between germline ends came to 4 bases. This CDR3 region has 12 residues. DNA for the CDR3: TGTGCCAGCAGCGCGGCTGGAAACACCATATATTTT. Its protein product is CASSAAGNTIYF.

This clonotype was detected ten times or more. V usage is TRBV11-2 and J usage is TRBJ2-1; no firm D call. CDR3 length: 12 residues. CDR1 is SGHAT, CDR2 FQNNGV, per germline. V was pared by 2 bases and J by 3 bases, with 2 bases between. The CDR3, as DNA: TGTGCCAGCAGCTTAATCTACAATGAGCAGTTCTTC. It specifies CASSLIYNEQFF.

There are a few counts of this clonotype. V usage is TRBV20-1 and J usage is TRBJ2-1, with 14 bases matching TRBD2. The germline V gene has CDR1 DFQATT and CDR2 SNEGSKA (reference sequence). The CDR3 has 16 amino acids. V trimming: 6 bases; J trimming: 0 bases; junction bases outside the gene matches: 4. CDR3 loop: CSATGTSGSSYNEQFF. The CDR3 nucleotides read TGCAGTGCAACCGGGACTAGCGGGAGCTCCTACAATGAGCAGTTCTTC.

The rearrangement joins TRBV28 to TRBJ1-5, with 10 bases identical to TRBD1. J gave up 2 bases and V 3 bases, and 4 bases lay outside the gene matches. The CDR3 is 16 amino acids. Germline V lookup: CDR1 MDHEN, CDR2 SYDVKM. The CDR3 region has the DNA TGTGCCAGCAGTTTGACAGGGGGCAACCGCAATCAGCCCCAGCATTTT. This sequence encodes CASSLTGGNRNQPQHF.

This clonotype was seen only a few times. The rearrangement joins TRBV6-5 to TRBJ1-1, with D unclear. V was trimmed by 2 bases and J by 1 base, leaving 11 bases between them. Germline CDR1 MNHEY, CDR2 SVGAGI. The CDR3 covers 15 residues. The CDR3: CASSYDGRQNTEAFF. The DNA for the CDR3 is TGTGCCAGCAGTTACGATGGACGGCAGAACACTGAAGCTTTCTTT.

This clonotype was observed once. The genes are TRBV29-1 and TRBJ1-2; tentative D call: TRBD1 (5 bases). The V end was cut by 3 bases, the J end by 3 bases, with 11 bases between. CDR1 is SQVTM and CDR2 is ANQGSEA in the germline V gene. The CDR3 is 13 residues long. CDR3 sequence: CSVDRRVHYGYTF. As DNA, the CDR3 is TGCAGCGTTGATCGCAGGGTGCACTATGGCTACACCTTC.

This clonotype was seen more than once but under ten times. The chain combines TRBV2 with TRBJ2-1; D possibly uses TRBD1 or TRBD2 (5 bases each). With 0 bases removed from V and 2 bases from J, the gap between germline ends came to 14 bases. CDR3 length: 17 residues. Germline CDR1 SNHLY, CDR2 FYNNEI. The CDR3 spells CASSEAGPQGPYNEQFF. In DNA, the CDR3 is TGTGCCAGCAGTGAAGCGGGACCCCAGGGCCCCTACAATGAGCAGTTCTTC.